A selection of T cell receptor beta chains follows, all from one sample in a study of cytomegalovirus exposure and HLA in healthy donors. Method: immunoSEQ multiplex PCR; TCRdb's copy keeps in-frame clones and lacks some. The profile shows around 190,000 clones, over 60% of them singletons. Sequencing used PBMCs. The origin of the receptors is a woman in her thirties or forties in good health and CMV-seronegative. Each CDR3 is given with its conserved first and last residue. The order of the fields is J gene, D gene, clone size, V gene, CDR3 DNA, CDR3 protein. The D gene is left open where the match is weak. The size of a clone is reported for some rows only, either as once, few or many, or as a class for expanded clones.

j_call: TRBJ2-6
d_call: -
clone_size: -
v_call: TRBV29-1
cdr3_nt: TGCAGCGTTGGTGGGCTCTCTGGGGCCAACGTCCTGACTTTC
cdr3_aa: CSVGGLSGANVLTF

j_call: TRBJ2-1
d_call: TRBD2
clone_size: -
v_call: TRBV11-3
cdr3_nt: TGTGCCAGCAGCTTTGGACTAGCGGGAGGGCAAATCCCTGAGCAGTTCTTC
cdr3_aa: CASSFGLAGGQIPEQFF

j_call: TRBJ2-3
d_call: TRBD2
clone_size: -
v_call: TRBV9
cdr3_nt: TGTGCCAGCAGCGTCGCTTCTCGGGAGCGGGGCTACACAGATACGCAGTATTTT
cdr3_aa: CASSVASRERGYTDTQYF

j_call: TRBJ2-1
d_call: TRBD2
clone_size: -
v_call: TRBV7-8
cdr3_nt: TGTGCCAGCAGCTTACTAGCGGGTGGCCTCTATGAGCAGTTCTTC
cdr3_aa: CASSLLAGGLYEQFF

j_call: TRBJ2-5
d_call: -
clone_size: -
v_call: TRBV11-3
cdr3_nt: TGTGCCAGCAGCTTAGATACTGAGACCCAGTACTTC
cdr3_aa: CASSLDTETQYF

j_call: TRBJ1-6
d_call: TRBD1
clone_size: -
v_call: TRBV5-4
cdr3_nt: TGTGCCAGCAGCCCACGACAGGGGATGAGTTCACCCCTCCACTTT
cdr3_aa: CASSPRQGMSSPLHF

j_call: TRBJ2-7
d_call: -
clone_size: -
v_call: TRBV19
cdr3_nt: TGTGCCAGTAGTATGGGAGTCGGGTTGATCTACGAGCAGTACTTC
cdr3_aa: CASSMGVGLIYEQYF

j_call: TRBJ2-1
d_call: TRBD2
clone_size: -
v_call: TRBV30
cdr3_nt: TGTGCCTGGAGGGTTAGCGGGAGGGCCTTAGTTGAGTTCTTC
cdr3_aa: CAWRVSGRALVEFF

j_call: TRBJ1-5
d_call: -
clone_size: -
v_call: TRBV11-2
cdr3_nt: TGTGCCAGCAGCTTAGCATCCGGCGGTCAGCCCCAGCATTTT
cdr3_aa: CASSLASGGQPQHF

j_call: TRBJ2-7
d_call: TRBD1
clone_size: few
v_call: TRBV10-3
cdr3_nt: TGTGCCATCAGTGAGTACCCGGGACAGGGTGAGAACGAGCAGTACTTC
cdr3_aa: CAISEYPGQGENEQYF

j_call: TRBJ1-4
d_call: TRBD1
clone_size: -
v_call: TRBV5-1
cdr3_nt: TGCGCCAGCAGCTTGGCCGGGACAGGGGGCTCCACTCCTAATGAAAAACTGTTTTTT
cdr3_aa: CASSLAGTGGSTPNEKLFF

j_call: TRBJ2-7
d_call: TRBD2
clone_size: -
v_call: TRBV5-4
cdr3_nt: TGTGCCAGCAGCTTGGACCTAGCGGGTTCCTACGAGCAGTACTTC
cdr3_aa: CASSLDLAGSYEQYF

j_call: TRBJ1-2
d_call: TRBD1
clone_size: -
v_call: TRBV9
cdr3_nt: TGTGCCAGCAGCATAACAGGGGAGTATGGCTACACCTTC
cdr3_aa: CASSITGEYGYTF

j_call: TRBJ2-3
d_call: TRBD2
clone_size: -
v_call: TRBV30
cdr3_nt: TGTGCCTGGAGGTCGGGAGGGCCAGTGGATACGCAGTATTTT
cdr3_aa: CAWRSGGPVDTQYF

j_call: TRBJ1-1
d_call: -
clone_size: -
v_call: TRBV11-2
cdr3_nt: TGTGCCAGCAGCTTTAGGGGTAACACTGAAGCTTTCTTT
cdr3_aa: CASSFRGNTEAFF

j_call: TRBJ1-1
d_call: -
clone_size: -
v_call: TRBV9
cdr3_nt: TGTGCCAGCAGCGTAGGGGGGCCCGTCACTGAAGCTTTCTTT
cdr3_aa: CASSVGGPVTEAFF

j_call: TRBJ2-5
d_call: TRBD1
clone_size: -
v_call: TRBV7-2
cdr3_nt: TGTGCCAGCAGCACCCGGACAGGGGGCCAAGAGACCCAGTACTTC
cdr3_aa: CASSTRTGGQETQYF

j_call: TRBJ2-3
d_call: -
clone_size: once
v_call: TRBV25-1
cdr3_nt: TGTGCCAGCAGTGGACCGGGAGATACGCAGTATTTT
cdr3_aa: CASSGPGDTQYF

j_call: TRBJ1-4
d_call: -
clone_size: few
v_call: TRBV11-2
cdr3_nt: TGTGCCAGCAGCTTTAGACAGATGCCTAATGAAAAACTGTTTTTT
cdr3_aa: CASSFRQMPNEKLFF

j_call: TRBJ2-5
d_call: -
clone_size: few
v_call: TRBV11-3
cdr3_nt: TGTGCCAGCAGCTTAACTGGGGGCGGCAAGACCCAGTACTTC
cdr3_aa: CASSLTGGGKTQYF

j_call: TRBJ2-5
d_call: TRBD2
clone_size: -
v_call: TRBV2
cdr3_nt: TGTGCCAGCAGTCTCACTAGCGCGGGCGGCGGAGAGACCCAGTACTTC
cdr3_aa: CASSLTSAGGGETQYF

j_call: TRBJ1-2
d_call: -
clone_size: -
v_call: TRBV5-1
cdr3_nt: TGCGCCAGCAGCTTGGTGGAGAACTATGGCTACACCTTC
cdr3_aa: CASSLVENYGYTF

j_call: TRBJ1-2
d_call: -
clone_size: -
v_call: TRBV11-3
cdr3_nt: TGTGCCAGCAGCTTACGTTTTCTGGGGGCACCTAACTATGGCTACACCTTC
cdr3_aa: CASSLRFLGAPNYGYTF

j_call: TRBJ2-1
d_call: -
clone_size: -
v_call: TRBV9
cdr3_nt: TGTGCCAGCAGCGTAAACGTGGCGAGAAGGAGGGGAGAGCAGTTCTTC
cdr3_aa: CASSVNVARRRGEQFF